Following are 10 T cell receptor beta chains from one sample sequenced in a study of CD8 T cells in ankylosing spondylitis. Via MiXCR, TCRdb re-called the 5' RACE reads, giving one row per CDR3 protein. The sample has roughly 48,000 distinct CDR3 sequences; approximately 8% are singletons. The sample was blood, either unsorted or a sorted T cell fraction (not recorded which). Source of these receptors: a female donor with ankylosing spondylitis or in good health (not recorded which).

The chain employs TRBV7-3 and TRBJ2-2; D is unclear. This CDR3 contains 13 residues. Trimming removed 1 base from V and 8 bases from J, with 8 bases in between. In germline, CDR1 is SGHTA, CDR2 FQGTGA. The CDR3 nucleotides are TGTGCCAGCAGCTTAAATGGGGTAGGGGAGCTGTTTTTT. It specifies CASSLNGVGELFF.

This chain joins TRBV19 and TRBJ2-2, with 7 bases that match TRBD1. The CDR3 extends over 15 amino acids. Per the germline V gene, CDR1 is LNHDA and CDR2 is SQIVND (reference sequence). V gave up 6 bases and J gave up 0 bases; unmatched junction bases: 4. CDR3: CASRGQHANTGELFF. The CDR3 region has the DNA TGTGCCAGTAGGGGACAGCACGCGAACACCGGGGAGCTGTTTTTT.

This clonotype was seen many times. The chain couples TRBV6-1 to TRBJ2-5, with 8 bases fitting TRBD2. This CDR3 is 16 amino acids long. The junction had 7 bases not matched to a gene; V was cut back by 3 bases and J by 1 base. Germline CDR1 is MNHNS and CDR2 is SASEGT. CDR3 sequence (DNA): TGTGCCAGCAGTGACGATCGGGGGGGAGTCCAAGAGACCCAGTACTTC. Amino acids: CASSDDRGGVQETQYF.

This clonotype was observed many times. This rearrangement joins TRBV4-3 to TRBJ1-1; TRBD1 is a possible D gene (6 bases). Per germline, CDR1 LGHNA and CDR2 YSLEER. Trimming left V 5 bases short and J 3 bases short, with 13 bases between. There are 14 residues in the CDR3. CDR3 nucleotides: TGCGCCAGCAGCTTCGGACAGAAGGACACTGAAGCTTTCTTT. Its translation is CASSFGQKDTEAFF.

This clonotype was counted at least ten times. V usage is TRBV10-3 and J usage is TRBJ2-5; D may be TRBD1 (6 bases). CDR1 and CDR2 (germline): ENHRY, SYGVKD. CDR3 length equals 13 residues. V was pared by 5 bases and J by 2 bases, with 9 bases between. Here the CDR3 DNA reads TGTGCCATCAGTATGACAGGACAAGAGACCCAGTACTTC. Its translation: CAISMTGQETQYF.

This clonotype was recorded many times. This chain links TRBV20-1 with TRBJ2-7, with a weak D call TRBD2 (6 bases). The CDR3 totals 13 residues. The V end was cut by 6 bases, the J end by 2 bases, with 14 bases between. Germline assignment: CDR1 DFQATT and CDR2 SNEGSKA (reference sequence). DNA of the CDR3: TGCAGTGCCCCCCCGGCGGGGACCTACGAGCAGTACGTC. Translation gives CSAPPAGTYEQYV.

Ten or more counts support this clonotype. The chain recombines TRBV6-1 with TRBJ1-1; D gene ambiguous. CDR3 size: 14 residues. Germline CDR1 and CDR2: MNHNS and SASEGT. Trimming took 6 bases from V and 5 from J, leaving 16 bases between them. The CDR3 is CASSPGPPGTEAFF. CDR3 DNA: TGTGCCAGCAGCCCCGGACCCCCGGGGACTGAAGCTTTCTTT.

V and J are TRBV11-2 and TRBJ2-1; TRBD1 is a possible D gene (6 bases). CDR1 is SGHAT, CDR2 FQNNGV, per germline. The V end was cut by 4 bases, the J end by 2 bases, with 12 bases between. The CDR3 runs to 15 residues. The CDR3 DNA reads as TGTGCCAGCAGCTCTGGGGGCCCCCCCTACAATGAGCAGTTCTTC. It translates to CASSSGGPPYNEQFF.

This clonotype came up many times. The chain is built from TRBV7-3 and TRBJ2-1; 10 positions match TRBD2. The CDR3 is made up of 17 amino acids. V dropped 1 base and J dropped 7; count of bases not matched to a gene: 10. The V gene's germline CDR1 is SGHTA and CDR2 FQGTGA. The CDR3, as DNA: TGTGCCAGCAGCTTAAAGCGGGGGGGAGAGTCTCGGAATGAGCAGTTCTTC. Amino acid sequence: CASSLKRGGESRNEQFF.

This clonotype occurred many times. This chain links TRBV7-4 with TRBJ1-2, with D maybe TRBD1 (5 bases). The CDR3 extends over 16 amino acids. V was trimmed by 5 bases and J by 12 bases, leaving 28 bases between them. Germline CDR1 SGHVT, CDR2 SQSDAQ. DNA of the CDR3: TGTGCCAGCAGCCCCACAGGCGGGCCAGAGGGCGAGAGGAACACCTTC. Amino acids: CASSPTGGPEGERNTF.